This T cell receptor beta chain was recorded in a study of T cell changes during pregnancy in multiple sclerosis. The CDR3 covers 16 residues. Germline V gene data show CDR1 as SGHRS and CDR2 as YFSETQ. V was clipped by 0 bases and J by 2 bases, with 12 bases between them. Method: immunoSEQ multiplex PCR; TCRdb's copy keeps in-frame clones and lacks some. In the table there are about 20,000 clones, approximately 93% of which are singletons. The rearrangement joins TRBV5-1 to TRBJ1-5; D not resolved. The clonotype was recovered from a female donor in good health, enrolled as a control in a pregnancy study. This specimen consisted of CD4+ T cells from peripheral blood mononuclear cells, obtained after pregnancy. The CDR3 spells CASSLEGAGGNQPQHF. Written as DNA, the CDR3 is TGCGCCAGCAGCTTGGAAGGAGCCGGGGGCAATCAGCCCCAGCATTTT.